The 31 T cell receptor beta chains reported below all come from one sample, sequenced in a study of blood T cell repertoires in COVID-19. TCRdb's table, derived via immunoSEQ multiplex PCR, lists solely in-frame clones and lacks some. The sample contains 250,000 to 350,000 clones, over 75% of which appear only once. The sample was peripheral blood. The source is a woman aged 25 to 39 with COVID-19, enrolled during active disease.

The rearrangement joins TRBV4-1 to TRBJ2-5; 7 bases line up with TRBD2. Germline V gives CDR1 MGHRA, CDR2 YSYEKL. The CDR3 runs to 15 residues. The V segment lost 4 bases and the J segment 2 bases; nucleotides outside the gene matches: 7. Written as DNA, the CDR3 is TGCGCCAGCAGCCGCAGTACTAGCGAACAAGAGACCCAGTACTTC. It yields the protein CASSRSTSEQETQYF.

This chain links TRBV6-1 with TRBJ2-2; TRBD1 aligns across 9 bases. The CDR3 has 14 amino acids. Germline CDR1 is MNHNS and CDR2 is SASEGT. V trimming: 3 bases; J trimming: 7 bases; junction bases outside the gene matches: 3. The CDR3 DNA reads as TGTGCCAGCAGTGAGGGACAGGGCCTCGGGGAGCTGTTTTTT. Protein: CASSEGQGLGELFF.

V and J are TRBV27 and TRBJ2-7; 8 bases are shared with TRBD1. Trimming cost V 4 bases and J 5 bases; bases outside gene matches: 10. CDR1 and CDR2 from the germline V gene are MNHEY and SMNVEV (reference sequence). The CDR3 is 15 amino acids. This chain's CDR3 is CASSSWTGQLHEQYF. In nucleotides, the CDR3 is TGTGCCAGCAGTTCCTGGACAGGGCAGCTCCACGAGCAGTACTTC.

The gene calls are TRBV5-6 and TRBJ1-2, with D maybe TRBD1 (6 bases). This CDR3 has 13 residues. Germline CDR1 is SGHDT and CDR2 is YYEEEE. Trimming cost V 0 bases and J 6 bases, with 9 bases left between them. The CDR3 sequence: CASSLVAGDGYTF. The CDR3 DNA reads TGTGCCAGCAGCTTGGTAGCAGGGGATGGCTACACCTTC.

The V call is TRBV27, the J call TRBJ2-6; D might be TRBD1 (6 bases). Deletions cut 4 bases from V and 2 bases from J, with 9 bases between. The CDR3 sequence is 15 residues long. CDR1 is MNHEY, CDR2 SMNVEV, per germline (reference sequence). The CDR3 DNA sequence: TGTGCCAGCAGTTCGAACAGGGCTGGGGCCAACGTCCTGACTTTC. Translation gives CASSSNRAGANVLTF. The full variable domain, with the rest looked up from reference TRBV27 and TRBJ2-6, is EAQVTQNPRYLITVTGKKLTVTCSQNMNHEYMSWYRQDPGLGLRQIYYSMNVEVTDKGDVPEGYKVSRKEKRNFPLILESPSPNQTSLYFCASSSNRAGANVLTFGAGSRLTVL.

This chain links TRBV27 with TRBJ2-1, with a tentative D call TRBD2 (7 bases). The length of the CDR3 is 18 residues. Between the trimmed V and J ends, which lost 6 bases and 3 bases, there was a span of 24 bases. From germline, CDR1 is MNHEY and CDR2 SMNVEV (reference sequence). The CDR3 DNA sequence: TGTGCCAGCAGCCTAGGAGGGGGAGGGAACGGATTCTACAATGAGCAGTTCTTC. Translating gives CASSLGGGGNGFYNEQFF.

This chain joins TRBV19 and TRBJ2-5; TRBD2 matches at 12 bases. V lost 5 bases and J lost 9; bases outside the gene matches: 10. There are 15 residues in the CDR3. Germline V gives CDR1 LNHDA, CDR2 SQIVND (reference sequence). This CDR3 is CASSGSSGRAVSQYF. The CDR3 bases are TGTGCCAGTAGTGGATCTAGCGGGAGGGCCGTATCCCAGTACTTC.

The V call is TRBV6-5, the J call TRBJ1-1; 10 positions match TRBD1. The CDR3 is 11 amino acids. The V segment lost 6 bases and the J segment 8 bases; nucleotides outside the gene matches: 0. Looked up from germline, CDR1 is MNHEY and CDR2 is SVGAGI. The CDR3 DNA follows: TGTGCCAGCAGGACAGGGGGCGAAGCTTTCTTT. Translation gives CASRTGGEAFF.

The genes are TRBV7-9 and TRBJ2-7, with D unresolved. Per the germline V gene, CDR1 is SEHNR and CDR2 is FQNEAQ (reference sequence). The CDR3 sequence is 11 residues long. Trimming shortened V by 5 bases and J by 3 bases, and 5 bases separated the two germline ends. The CDR3 region is CASSVHYEQYF. CDR3 nucleotides: TGTGCCAGCAGCGTACACTACGAGCAGTACTTC.

V and J are TRBV29-1 and TRBJ2-1, with a possible D match to TRBD2 (5 bases). Germline lookup yields CDR1 SQVTM and CDR2 ANQGSEA. CDR3 size: 13 residues. V lost 7 bases and J lost 0, with 10 bases in between. CDR3 bases: TGCAGCGGGAGGTGGAGCTCCTACAATGAGCAGTTCTTC. Translation gives CSGRWSSYNEQFF.

V usage is TRBV15 and J usage is TRBJ1-4; no firm D call. CDR3 length: 18 residues. Looked up from germline, CDR1 is LNHNV and CDR2 is YYDKDF (reference sequence). V lost 0 bases and J 4 bases, leaving 18 bases between the germline ends. The CDR3 loop is CATSRDLRSPHGNEKLFF. In DNA form, the CDR3 reads TGTGCCACCAGCAGAGACCTCAGGTCCCCCCACGGTAATGAAAAACTGTTTTTT.

The chain uses TRBV18 and TRBJ1-1; D ambiguous. CDR1 KGHSH and CDR2 LQKENI come from the germline V gene. V dropped 1 base and J dropped 1 base, with 13 bases sitting between them. The CDR3 contains 16 residues. CDR3 coding DNA: TGTGCCAGCTCACCACTTCAGTGGCAGGAGAACACTGAAGCTTTCTTT. Its protein product is CASSPLQWQENTEAFF.

V is TRBV7-2 and J is TRBJ2-2; D might be TRBD1 (5 bases). V lost 2 bases to trimming and J lost 6 bases, with 10 bases between them. Germline assignment: CDR1 SGHTA and CDR2 FQGNSA. The CDR3 extends over 14 amino acids. The CDR3 nucleotides read TGTGCCAGCAGCTTAAGGGGCGCGCCCGGGGAGCTGTTTTTT. Translated: CASSLRGAPGELFF.

The chain links TRBV4-2 to TRBJ2-3, with 10 bases aligning to TRBD2. Trimming at V came to 1 base and at J to 0 bases, leaving 7 bases not matched to a gene. Per the germline V gene, CDR1 is LGHNA and CDR2 is YNFKEQ. This CDR3 comprises 18 residues. Written as DNA, the CDR3 is TGTGCCAGCAGCCAAGCGATGGCAGCGGGAGGGAGCACAGATACGCAGTATTTT. It codes for CASSQAMAAGGSTDTQYF.

V and J are TRBV27 and TRBJ2-3; 10 bases align to TRBD2. With V trimmed by 7 bases and J by 0 bases, 16 bases remained unmatched. Germline CDR1 and CDR2: MNHEY and SMNVEV (reference sequence). The CDR3 extends over 19 amino acids. In DNA, the CDR3 is TGTGCCAGCACCCCGCTTTGGGTAGCGGGAGGACCTAGCACAGATACGCAGTATTTT. Protein sequence: CASTPLWVAGGPSTDTQYF.

The V gene is TRBV19, the J gene TRBJ1-4; D gene uncertain. Deletions cut 4 bases from V and 10 bases from J, with 16 bases between. Germline V gene data show CDR1 as LNHDA and CDR2 as SQIVND (reference sequence). The CDR3 is 14 amino acids. The CDR3 here is CASSTGGGDGKLFF. CDR3 DNA sequence: TGTGCCAGTAGTACCGGAGGCGGAGACGGAAAACTGTTTTTT. The full variable domain, in which reference TRBV19 and TRBJ1-4 provide the parts outside the CDR3, is DGGITQSPKYLFRKEGQNVTLSCEQNLNHDAMYWYRQDPGQGLRLIYYSQIVNDFQKGDIAEGYSVSREKKESFPLTVTSAQKNPTAFYLCASSTGGGDGKLFFGSGTQLSVL.

This chain joins TRBV19 and TRBJ2-7, with 7 bases fitting TRBD2. Germline lookup yields CDR1 LNHDA and CDR2 SQIVND (reference sequence). The V gene end was trimmed by 4 bases and the J gene end by 2 bases; junction bases not matched to a gene: 14. The CDR3 extends over 17 amino acids. CDR3 bases: TGTGCCAGTAGTACCCTGCTTGCTAGCGGTATTCCCTACGAGCAGTACTTC. Residues: CASSTLLASGIPYEQYF. Combining the CDR3 with reference TRBV19 and TRBJ2-7 gives the whole variable domain DGGITQSPKYLFRKEGQNVTLSCEQNLNHDAMYWYRQDPGQGLRLIYYSQIVNDFQKGDIAEGYSVSREKKESFPLTVTSAQKNPTAFYLCASSTLLASGIPYEQYFGPGTRLTVT.

The CDR3 DNA is TGCGCCAGCAGTGAGTCGAGAGGAGGGGGCGCCGGGGTAGGCACAGATACGCAGTATTTT. It is translated as CASSESRGGGAGVGTDTQYF. The chain combines TRBV10-2 with TRBJ2-3; D perhaps matches TRBD1 (7 bases). Germline V lookup: CDR1 WSHSY, CDR2 SAAADI. The ends were cut back, 0 bases at V and 1 base at J, with 23 bases in the middle. This CDR3 spans 20 amino acids.

The chain combines TRBV9 with TRBJ1-4, with a tentative D call TRBD1 (6 bases). The CDR3 is 17 amino acids. Germline-derived CDR1 and CDR2 are SGDLS and YYNGEE. The V end lost 0 bases, the J end lost 7 bases, and 19 bases lay between the germline ends. This chain's CDR3 is CASSVATFTDSPEKLFF. The DNA of the CDR3 is TGTGCCAGCAGCGTAGCTACTTTCACGGACAGCCCTGAAAAACTGTTTTTT.

The chain carries TRBV5-5 and TRBJ2-3, with D possibly TRBD1 on 5 matching bases. The V gene's germline CDR1 is SGHKS and CDR2 YYEKEE (reference sequence). The V gene lost 4 bases and the J gene lost 4 bases, with 10 bases spanning the gap. CDR3 size: 13 residues. This CDR3 reads CASSPEGADTQYF. CDR3 DNA sequence: TGTGCCAGCAGCCCGGAAGGGGCAGATACGCAGTATTTT.

This clone was found a few times. V gene TRBV28 combines with J gene TRBJ1-4; a weak D match, TRBD1 (5 bases). The ends were cut back, 5 bases at V and 8 bases at J, with 15 bases in the middle. The germline V gene has CDR1 MDHEN and CDR2 SYDVKM. This CDR3 contains 14 residues. The CDR3 DNA reads TGTGCCAGCAGTCAGGGAGGTCGGAAGGAAAAACTGTTTTTT. Protein product: CASSQGGRKEKLFF.

Only one count was recorded for this clone. The genes are TRBV2 and TRBJ1-5, with 10 bases fitting TRBD1. Trimming took 11 bases from V and 9 from J; bases not matched to a gene: 13. The CDR3 loop spans 14 amino acids. Germline V gene data show CDR1 as SNHLY and CDR2 as FYNNEI. The CDR3 sequence: CAGDRGRGHTPQHF. The DNA for the CDR3 is TGTGCCGGAGACAGGGGGCGCGGGCATACGCCCCAGCATTTT.

The rearrangement uses TRBV5-1 and TRBJ2-7; no clear D gene. Germline V gene sequence: CDR1 SGHRS, CDR2 YFSETQ. The germline V and J ends were trimmed by 4 bases and 3 bases, with 11 bases remaining between them. This CDR3 is 13 amino acids long. CDR3 nucleotides: TGCGCCAGCAGCCGACAAGAGAACTACGAGCAGTACTTC. Amino acids: CASSRQENYEQYF.

The V gene is TRBV7-2, the J gene TRBJ2-1; 9 nucleotides line up with TRBD2. The V segment lost 6 bases and the J segment 2 bases; nucleotides outside the gene matches: 5. The germline V gene has CDR1 SGHTA and CDR2 FQGNSA. The CDR3 runs 15 residues. CDR3 nucleotide sequence: TGTGCCAGCAGTAACCCTAGCGGGGCCTACAATGAGCAGTTCTTC. Protein sequence: CASSNPSGAYNEQFF.

The CDR3 sequence: CAVQQAHNEKLFF. The CDR3 coding sequence is TGTGCCGTCCAACAGGCGCATAATGAAAAACTGTTTTTT. The genes are TRBV10-3 and TRBJ1-4; D possibly corresponds to TRBD1 (5 bases). Germline V gene lookup returns CDR1 ENHRY and CDR2 SYGVKD. Trimming stripped 11 bases from V and 4 bases from J, with 14 bases between. This CDR3 region has 13 residues.

For the CDR3, the DNA is TGTGCCAGCAGTGAAGAGGACAGGGCCTACAATGAGCAGTTCTTC. The encoded protein is CASSEEDRAYNEQFF. The chain employs TRBV2 and TRBJ2-1; 8 bases agree with TRBD1. The CDR3 runs to 15 residues. From germline, CDR1 is SNHLY and CDR2 FYNNEI. V was pared by 1 base and J by 2 bases, with 1 base of the junction left unmatched.

The chain joins TRBV7-9 to TRBJ1-2; D perhaps matches TRBD1 (5 bases). The germline gives CDR1 SEHNR, CDR2 FQNEAQ (reference sequence). Trimming took 1 base from V and 0 from J, leaving 12 bases between them. This CDR3 has 16 residues. The CDR3 nucleotides read TGTGCCAGCAGCTTAGAAGGGGCAAGCCCTAACTATGGCTACACCTTC. This codes for CASSLEGASPNYGYTF.

The CDR3: CASRNTGANVLTF. The CDR3 region has the DNA TGTGCCAGCAGAAATACTGGGGCCAACGTCCTGACTTTC. The chain combines TRBV12-3 or TRBV12-4 with TRBJ2-6, with D uncertain. This CDR3 comprises 13 residues. V was pared by 6 bases and J by 2 bases, with 5 bases between.

This clone came up once. This chain joins TRBV14 and TRBJ2-5; 7 bases align to TRBD1. Germline lookup yields CDR1 SGHDN and CDR2 FVKESK. The trim removed 3 bases at V and 5 bases at J, leaving 15 bases unmatched. There are 17 residues in the CDR3. The CDR3 DNA sequence: TGTGCCAGCAGCCAGTTACCAGACAGGGCAGTCGAGGAGACCCAGTACTTC. Its protein product is CASSQLPDRAVEETQYF.

This clone was recorded a few times. The V and J genes are TRBV11-3 and TRBJ1-1; no reliable D call. The ends were cut back, 5 bases at V and 3 bases at J, with 10 bases in the middle. The CDR3 covers 13 residues. Germline V gene data show CDR1 as SGHNT and CDR2 as YENEEA. In DNA form, the CDR3 reads TGTGCCAGCAGCCCCCACACAGACACTGAAGCTTTCTTT. Protein product: CASSPHTDTEAFF.

The genes are TRBV10-3 and TRBJ2-2; possibly TRBD1 for D (6 bases). This CDR3 comprises 14 residues. CDR1 ENHRY and CDR2 SYGVKD come from the germline V gene. V lost 7 bases, J lost 8 bases, and 17 bases lay in between. The CDR3 here is CAIIRDTLGGELFF. The DNA of the CDR3 is TGTGCCATCATTCGGGACACCCTAGGAGGGGAGCTGTTTTTT.